The 5 T cell receptor beta chains in this list originate from one sample, sequenced in a study of blood T cells in healthy people across ages. For the second PCR, which ran for roughly 7 to 11 cycles, a sample-barcoded 5' primer and a J-beta primer mix were used. TCRdb re-analysed the 5' RACE reads in MiXCR, keeping a single row per CDR3 protein. In the table there are 600,000 to 1,000,000 distinct CDR3 sequences, 58% of which are singletons. What was sequenced was blood. These receptors came from a man aged 25 to 40 in good health.

This clonotype was found once. The CDR3 sequence is CASSHPTGVPCEQYF. The CDR3 DNA sequence: TGTGCCAGCAGCCACCCGACCGGAGTTCCTTGCGAGCAGTACTTC. The chain is built from TRBV4-2 and TRBJ2-7; D unresolved. The CDR3 consists of 15 residues. Germline CDR1 LGHNA, CDR2 YNFKEQ. The V end lost 3 bases, the J end lost 6 bases, and 18 bases lay between the germline ends.

This clonotype was recorded only once. The DNA of the CDR3 is TGTGCCAGCAGCCCGTGGACAGGGGCTGAAGCTTTCTTT. This translates into CASSPWTGAEAFF. The chain combines TRBV7-2 with TRBJ1-1; the match to TRBD1 covers 9 bases. The germline gives CDR1 SGHTA, CDR2 FQGNSA. J gave up 6 bases and V 5 bases, and 4 bases lay outside the gene matches. This CDR3 contains 13 residues.

Here the CDR3 DNA reads TGTGCCAGCAGCCAAAAGCAAAGGGGGCCCATCCCCCTAGATACGCAGTATTTT. Encoded protein: CASSQKQRGPIPLDTQYF. The J gene is TRBJ2-3, the V gene TRBV4-2; 7 nucleotides match TRBD1. Trimming at V came to 2 bases and at J to 5 bases, leaving 16 bases not matched to a gene. The CDR3 extends over 18 amino acids. Germline V gene lookup returns CDR1 LGHNA and CDR2 YNFKEQ.

This clonotype was picked up a small number of times. J is TRBJ2-7 and V is TRBV4-3; D unclear. V lost 0 bases and J 3 bases, leaving 12 bases between the germline ends. The CDR3 is made up of 15 amino acids. Germline CDR1 is LGHNA and CDR2 is YSLEER. CDR3 coding DNA: TGCGCCAGCAGCCAAGAGTCCTCTAAGAGCTACGAGCAGTACTTC. Encoded protein: CASSQESSKSYEQYF.

This clonotype appeared a few times. The chain uses TRBV28 and TRBJ1-2; D remains ambiguous. CDR1 and CDR2 (germline): MDHEN, SYDVKM. This CDR3 is 15 amino acids long. Trimming removed 8 bases from V and 0 bases from J, with 16 bases in between. This chain's CDR3 is CASSIPGQSNYGYTF. CDR3 coding DNA: TGTGCCAGCTCTATACCAGGCCAATCTAACTATGGCTACACCTTC.